This T cell receptor beta chain stems from a study of blood T cell repertoires in COVID-19. Study-level background: COVID-19 samples, acute and convalescent, were from the United States, Italy and Spain. Nucleic acid was either cDNA or gDNA, and it came from T cells, B-cell-depleted T cells, or PBMCs.

Profiled with immunoSEQ multiplex PCR; TCRdb holds only in-frame clones, not every one. The sample carries about 360,000 clones, 88% recorded once. From germline, CDR1 is MNHEY and CDR2 SVGAGI. CDR3 length: 15 residues. The V end lost 2 bases, the J end lost 0 bases, and 8 bases lay between the germline ends. Enrollees, about 18 to 90 years old, lived in 24 US areas. Donors were grouped by their self-reported clinical history. This clonotype was obtained from a woman in her 40s with acute COVID-19. The V and J genes are TRBV6-5 and TRBJ2-1; D remains unclear. Sequencing was done on a sample of PBMCs or T cells enriched from blood (not recorded which). The CDR3 protein is CASSYRVNSYNEQFF. The CDR3 DNA is TGTGCCAGCAGTTACAGAGTCAACTCCTACAATGAGCAGTTCTTC.